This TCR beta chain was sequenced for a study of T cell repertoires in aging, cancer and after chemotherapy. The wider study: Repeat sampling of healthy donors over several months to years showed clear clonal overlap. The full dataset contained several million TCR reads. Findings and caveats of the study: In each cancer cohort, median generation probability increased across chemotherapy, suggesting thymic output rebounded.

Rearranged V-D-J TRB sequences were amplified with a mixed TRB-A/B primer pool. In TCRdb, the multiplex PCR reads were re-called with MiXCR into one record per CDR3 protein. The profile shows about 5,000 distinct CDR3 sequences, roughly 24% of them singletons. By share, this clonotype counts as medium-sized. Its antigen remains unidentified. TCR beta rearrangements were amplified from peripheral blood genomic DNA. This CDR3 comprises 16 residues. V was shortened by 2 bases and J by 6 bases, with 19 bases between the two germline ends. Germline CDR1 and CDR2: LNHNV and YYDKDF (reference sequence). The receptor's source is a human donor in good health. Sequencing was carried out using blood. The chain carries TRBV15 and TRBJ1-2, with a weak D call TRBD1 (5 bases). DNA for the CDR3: TGTGCCACCAGCAGATATCGAGGGACCTGGGGGGATGGCTACACCTTC. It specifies CATSRYRGTWGDGYTF.